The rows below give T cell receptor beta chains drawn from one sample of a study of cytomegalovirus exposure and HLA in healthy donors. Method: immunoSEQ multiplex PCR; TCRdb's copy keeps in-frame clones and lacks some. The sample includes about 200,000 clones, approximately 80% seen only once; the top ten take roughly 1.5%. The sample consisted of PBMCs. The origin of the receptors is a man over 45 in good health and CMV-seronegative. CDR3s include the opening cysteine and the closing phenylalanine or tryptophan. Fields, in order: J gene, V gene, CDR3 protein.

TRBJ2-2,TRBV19,CASSVLAGSTGELFF
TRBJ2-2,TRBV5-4,CASSLDRENSGELFF
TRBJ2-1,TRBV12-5,CASGAGQGNYNEQFF
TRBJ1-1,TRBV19,CASISRQGSEAFF
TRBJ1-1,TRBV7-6,CASSLAPPTGNTEAFF
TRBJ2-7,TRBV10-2,CASSEFGSGAREQYF
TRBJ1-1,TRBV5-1,CASSPSGGMNTEAFF
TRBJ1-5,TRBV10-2,CASSESGQGTQPQHF
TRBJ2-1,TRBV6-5,CASTSQGLGSNEQFF
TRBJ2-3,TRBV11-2,CASSGGSGTTDTQYF
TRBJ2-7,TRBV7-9,CASTYPGFGYEQYF
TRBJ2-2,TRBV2,CASSEGLAGLDGELFF
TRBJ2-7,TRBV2,CAILTQGYEQYF
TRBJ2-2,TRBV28,CASSLYRALFSGRARGELFF
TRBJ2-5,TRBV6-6,CASSYSNSQETQYF
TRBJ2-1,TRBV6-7,CASSYPGTAGVTYNEQFF
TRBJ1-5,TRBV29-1,CSVGQGLGQPQHF
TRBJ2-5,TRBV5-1,CASSMGTKETQYF
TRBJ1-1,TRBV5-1,CASSPRGGGTEAFF
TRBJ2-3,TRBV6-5,CASRYGQGTDTQYF
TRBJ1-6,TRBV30,CAWSTGGVPPHHF
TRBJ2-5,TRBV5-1,CASSLISGNRETQYF
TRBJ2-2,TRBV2,CASSVEGAGELFF
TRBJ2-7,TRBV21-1,CASSKGAGTYEQYF
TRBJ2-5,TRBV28,CASGTGVQETQYF
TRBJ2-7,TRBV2,CASNSGRASSYEQYF
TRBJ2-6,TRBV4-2,CASNTGVGANVLTF
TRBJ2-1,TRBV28,CASSLSTSGRYNEQFF
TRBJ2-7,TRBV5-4,CASSWDRSSYEQYF
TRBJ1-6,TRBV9,CASSVRQGDSPLHF
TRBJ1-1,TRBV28,CASRSQVLGRQNEAFF
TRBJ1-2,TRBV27,CASSSRQGPSSRPGYTF
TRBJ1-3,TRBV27,CASSLSGSSGNTIYF
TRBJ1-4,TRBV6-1,CASSERTLTTNEKLFF
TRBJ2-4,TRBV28,CASMDHTSGSGNIQYF
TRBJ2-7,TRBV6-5,CASSPTGKAYEQYF
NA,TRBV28,CASSLTGKFNEQYF
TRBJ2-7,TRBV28,CASSPQGQAIYEQYF
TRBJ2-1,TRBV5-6,CASSPPRLAGGNEQFF
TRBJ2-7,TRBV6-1,CASSGRTAYEQYF
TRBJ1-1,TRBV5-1,CASSLDKGQGARDTEAFF
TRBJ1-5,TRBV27,CVSSLFRESNQPQHF
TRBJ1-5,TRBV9,CASSVGGGNQPQHF
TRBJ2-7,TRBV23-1,CASPGPPDCDEQYF
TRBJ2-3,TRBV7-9,CASSLPSIGLDTQYF
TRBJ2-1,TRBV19,CASSIGASGRAYEQFF